The 16 T cell receptor beta chains presented below share a single source sample, sequenced in a study of cytomegalovirus exposure and HLA in healthy donors. The PCR made use of 60 Vbeta and 13 Jbeta primers. TCRdb's copy holds only in-frame clones and misses some; the assay was immunoSEQ multiplex PCR. The sample has about 170,000 clones, over 60% seen once. What was sequenced was PBMCs. The receptors stem from a woman between 45 and 60 years old in good health and CMV-seronegative.

V and J are TRBV29-1 and TRBJ1-2; 7 bases are shared with TRBD1. The length of the CDR3 is 11 residues. J gave up 3 bases and V 7 bases, and 2 bases lay outside the gene matches. Per germline, CDR1 SQVTM and CDR2 ANQGSEA. Here the CDR3 reads CSGGTDYGYTF. CDR3 nucleotide sequence: TGCAGCGGAGGGACAGACTATGGCTACACCTTC.

This clone has only a few counts. The chain joins TRBV19 to TRBJ1-1, with D unclear. The germline CDR1 and CDR2 sequences are LNHDA and SQIVND (reference sequence). V was cut by 1 base and J by 9 bases, with 21 bases left in between. The CDR3 spans 16 residues. The CDR3 DNA follows: TGTGCCAGTAGTATAGTCGGCGAGTTTGCGGAGAGAAAAGCTTTCTTT. Translated, it gives CASSIVGEFAERKAFF.

The V call is TRBV7-9, the J call TRBJ1-4, with 9 bases aligning to TRBD1. The CDR3 totals 16 residues. Germline trimming cut 6 bases from V and 0 bases from J; bases unmatched to any gene: 5. Germline loops: CDR1 SEHNR, CDR2 FQNEAQ (reference sequence). CDR3 region: CASSGTGTSTNEKLFF. In nucleotides, the CDR3 is TGTGCCAGCAGTGGGACAGGGACGTCAACTAATGAAAAACTGTTTTTT.

The rearrangement uses TRBV7-3 and TRBJ2-5; D gene ambiguous. CDR1 is SGHTA, CDR2 FQGTGA, per germline. This CDR3 region has 14 residues. Between the trimmed V and J ends, which lost 5 bases and 4 bases, there was a span of 14 bases. CDR3 nucleotides: TGTGCCAGCAGCCCTACTACACATGCAGAGACCCAGTACTTC. This encodes CASSPTTHAETQYF.

This clone was found once. The chain uses TRBV15 and TRBJ2-1; tentative D call: TRBD1 (6 bases). CDR1 and CDR2 from the germline V gene are LNHNV and YYDKDF (reference sequence). V lost 6 bases, J lost 9 bases, and 24 bases lay in between. The CDR3 sequence is 16 residues long. The DNA of the CDR3 is TGTGCCACCAGGTTTCGGACAGTTTCGCCAGAGGGTGAGCAGTTCTTC. The encoded protein is CATRFRTVSPEGEQFF.

V usage is TRBV5-1 and J usage is TRBJ1-1, with D maybe TRBD1 (6 bases). Trimming removed 4 bases at V and 11 bases at J, with 18 bases between. Per germline, CDR1 SGHRS and CDR2 YFSETQ. The CDR3 is made up of 13 amino acids. The CDR3, as DNA: TGCGCCAGCAGCCCGATAGTCGGGACAAGGGCTTTCTTT. Protein: CASSPIVGTRAFF.

J is TRBJ2-5 and V is TRBV30; 8 nucleotides agree with TRBD2. Near its end, the DNA agrees better with TRBJ2-7, so the J call may be wrong. Germline V gene lookup returns CDR1 GTSNPN and CDR2 SVGIG (reference sequence). The CDR3 spans 14 residues. The chain's CDR3 is CAWTRGGTSYEQYF. The DNA for the CDR3 is TGTGCCTGGACTCGGGGGGGGACCTCCTACGAGCAGTACTTC.

J is TRBJ2-7 and V is TRBV5-1; maybe TRBD1 (7 bases). Trimming took off 0 bases at V and 4 bases at J, with 11 bases between the two ends. Germline V gives CDR1 SGHRS, CDR2 YFSETQ. This CDR3 region has 14 residues. The CDR3 DNA sequence: TGCGCCAGCAGCTTGGACAGGGGAGGATACGAGCAGTACTTC. Its protein is CASSLDRGGYEQYF.

This clone showed up just a few times. V gene TRBV19 combines with J gene TRBJ2-7; no reliable D call. V was clipped by 4 bases and J by 3 bases, with 10 bases between them. Germline V gene sequence: CDR1 LNHDA, CDR2 SQIVND (reference sequence). CDR3 size: 13 residues. As DNA, the CDR3 is TGTGCCAGTAGTACTCCTCCCGGCTACGAGCAGTACTTC. Protein: CASSTPPGYEQYF.

This clone was seen once. The chain uses TRBV9 and TRBJ2-3, with a possible D match to TRBD2 (7 bases). This CDR3 spans 19 amino acids. Trimming stripped 3 bases from V and 6 bases from J, with 29 bases between. CDR1 and CDR2 from the germline V gene are SGDLS and YYNGEE. CDR3 DNA sequence: TGTGCCAGCAGCGGAGGGGAGGGGCCAGGCGCGTTAGGGGGGGATACGCAGTATTTT. It codes for CASSGGEGPGALGGDTQYF.

This chain's CDR3 is CASSRVGGEGGELFF. In DNA, the CDR3 is TGTGCCAGCAGCCGGGTGGGGGGGGAGGGCGGGGAGCTGTTTTTT. V gene TRBV4-2 combines with J gene TRBJ2-2; 7 bases agree with TRBD2. The V gene's germline CDR1 is LGHNA and CDR2 YNFKEQ. The CDR3 extends over 15 amino acids. With 4 bases clipped from V and 7 bases from J, the junction kept 9 bases outside the gene matches.

The chain links TRBV11-3 to TRBJ2-1; 9 bases agree with TRBD2. Per the germline V gene, CDR1 is SGHNT and CDR2 is YENEEA. Unmatched junction bases numbered 10, after V lost 5 bases and J lost 5 bases. The CDR3 length is 16 residues. The CDR3 bases are TGTGCCAGCAGCCCCCCTGGCCTAGCGGGGAACAATGAGCAGTTCTTC. Translation gives CASSPPGLAGNNEQFF.

V and J are TRBV7-9 and TRBJ2-1; 12 nucleotides agree with TRBD2. This CDR3 spans 15 amino acids. The trim removed 4 bases at V and 6 bases at J, leaving 4 bases unmatched. The germline gives CDR1 SEHNR, CDR2 FQNEAQ (reference sequence). The CDR3 sequence: CASSSPGLAGNEQFF. For the CDR3, the DNA is TGTGCCAGCAGCTCGCCGGGACTAGCGGGCAATGAGCAGTTCTTC.

This clone was seen once. The chain combines TRBV29-1 with TRBJ1-2; D remains ambiguous. V lost 3 bases and J lost 7, with 12 bases in between. The CDR3 has 12 residues. The germline V gene has CDR1 SQVTM and CDR2 ANQGSEA. In DNA form, the CDR3 reads TGCAGCGTTGAGAGGCAGCCCGGTGGCTACACCTTC. Its protein product is CSVERQPGGYTF.

The chain recombines TRBV5-1 with TRBJ2-7; D uncertain. V lost 6 bases and J 3 bases, leaving 16 bases between the germline ends. The germline CDR1 and CDR2 sequences are SGHRS and YFSETQ. The CDR3 contains 14 residues. The chain's CDR3 is CASNPTGPYYEQYF. CDR3 coding DNA: TGCGCCAGCAACCCTACTGGGCCGTACTACGAGCAGTACTTC.

V is TRBV6-5 and J is TRBJ1-1; maybe TRBD1 (5 bases). The CDR3 contains 13 residues. Germline V gene data show CDR1 as MNHEY and CDR2 as SVGAGI. The ends were cut back, 6 bases at V and 4 bases at J, with 12 bases in the middle. The CDR3 DNA is TGTGCCAGCAGGCAGGGTTCGGGCACTGAAGCTTTCTTT. Amino acids: CASRQGSGTEAFF.